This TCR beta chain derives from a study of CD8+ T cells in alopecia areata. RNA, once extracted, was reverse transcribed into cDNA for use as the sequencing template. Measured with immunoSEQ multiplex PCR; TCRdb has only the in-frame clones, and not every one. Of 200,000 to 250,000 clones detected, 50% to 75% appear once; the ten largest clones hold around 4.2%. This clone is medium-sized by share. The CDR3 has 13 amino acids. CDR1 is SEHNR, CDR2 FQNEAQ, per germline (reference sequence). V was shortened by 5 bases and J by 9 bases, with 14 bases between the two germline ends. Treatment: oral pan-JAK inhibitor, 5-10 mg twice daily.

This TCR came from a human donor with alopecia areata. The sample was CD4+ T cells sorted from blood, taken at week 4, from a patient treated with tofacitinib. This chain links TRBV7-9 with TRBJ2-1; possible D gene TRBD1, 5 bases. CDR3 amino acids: CASSPKGPTEQFF. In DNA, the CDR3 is TGTGCCAGCAGCCCCAAGGGGCCTACTGAGCAGTTCTTC. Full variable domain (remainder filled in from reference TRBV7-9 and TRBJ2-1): DTGVSQNPRHKITKRGQNVTFRCDPISEHNRLYWYRQTLGQGPEFLTYFQNEAQLEKSRLLSDRFSAERPKGSFSTLEIQRTEQGDSAMYLCASSPKGPTEQFFGPGTRLTVL.